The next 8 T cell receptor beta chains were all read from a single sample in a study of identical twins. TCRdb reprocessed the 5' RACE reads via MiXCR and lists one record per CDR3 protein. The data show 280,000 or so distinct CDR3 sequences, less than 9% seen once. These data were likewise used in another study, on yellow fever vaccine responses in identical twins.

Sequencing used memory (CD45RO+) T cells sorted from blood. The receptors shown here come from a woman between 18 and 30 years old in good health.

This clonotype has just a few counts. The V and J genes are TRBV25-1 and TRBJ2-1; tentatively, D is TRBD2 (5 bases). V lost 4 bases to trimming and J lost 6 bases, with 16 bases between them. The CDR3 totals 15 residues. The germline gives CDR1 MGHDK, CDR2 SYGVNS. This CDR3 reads CASSGEGHPLNEQFF. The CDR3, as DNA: TGTGCCAGCAGTGGAGAGGGCCATCCTCTCAATGAGCAGTTCTTC. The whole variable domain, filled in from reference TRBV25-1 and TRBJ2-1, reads EADIYQTPRYLVIGTGKKITLECSQTMGHDKMYWYQQDPGMELHLIHYSYGVNSTEKGDLSSESTVSRIRTEHFPLTLESARPSHTSQYLCASSGEGHPLNEQFFGPGTRLTVL.

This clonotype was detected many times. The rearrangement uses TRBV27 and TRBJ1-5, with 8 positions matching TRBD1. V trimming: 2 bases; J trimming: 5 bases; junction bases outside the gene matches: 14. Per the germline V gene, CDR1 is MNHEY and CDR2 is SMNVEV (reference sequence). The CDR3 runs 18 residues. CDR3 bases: TGTGCCAGCAGTTTACGACCACCCTGGACAGGGTCGGATCAGCCCCAGCATTTT. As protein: CASSLRPPWTGSDQPQHF.

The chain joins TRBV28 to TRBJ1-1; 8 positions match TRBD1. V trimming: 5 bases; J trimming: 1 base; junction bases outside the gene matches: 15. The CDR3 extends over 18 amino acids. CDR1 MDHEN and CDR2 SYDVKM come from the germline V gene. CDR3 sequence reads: CASSLNRKWDRQNTEAFF. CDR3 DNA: TGTGCCAGCAGTCTGAACCGGAAATGGGACAGGCAGAACACTGAAGCTTTCTTT.

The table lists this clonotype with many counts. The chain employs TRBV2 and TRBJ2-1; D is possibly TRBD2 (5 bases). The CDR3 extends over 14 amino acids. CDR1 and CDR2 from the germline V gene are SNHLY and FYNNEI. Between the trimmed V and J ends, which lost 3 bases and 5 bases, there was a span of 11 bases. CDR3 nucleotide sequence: TGTGCCAGCAGTGACGGGGAAGAGCACAATGAGCAGTTCTTC. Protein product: CASSDGEEHNEQFF.

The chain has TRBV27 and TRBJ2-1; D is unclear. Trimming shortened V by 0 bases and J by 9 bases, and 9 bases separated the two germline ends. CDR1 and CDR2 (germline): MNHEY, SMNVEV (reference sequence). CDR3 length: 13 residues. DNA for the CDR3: TGTGCCAGCAGTTTATCCGGGCGGTCTGAGCAGTTCTTC. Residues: CASSLSGRSEQFF.

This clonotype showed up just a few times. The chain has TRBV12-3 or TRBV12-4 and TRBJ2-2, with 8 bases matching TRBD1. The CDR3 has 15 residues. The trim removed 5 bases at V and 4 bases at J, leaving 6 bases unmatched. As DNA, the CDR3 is TGTGCCAGCAGTAGGGACAGGACCTCCACCGGGGAGCTGTTTTTT. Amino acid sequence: CASSRDRTSTGELFF.

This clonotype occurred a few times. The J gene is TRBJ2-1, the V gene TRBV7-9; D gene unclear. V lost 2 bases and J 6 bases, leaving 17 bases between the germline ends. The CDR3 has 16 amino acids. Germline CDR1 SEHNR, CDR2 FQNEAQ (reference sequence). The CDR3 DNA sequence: TGTGCCAGCAGCTTACCCGTCCTGAATACCGTCAATGAGCAGTTCTTC. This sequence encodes CASSLPVLNTVNEQFF.

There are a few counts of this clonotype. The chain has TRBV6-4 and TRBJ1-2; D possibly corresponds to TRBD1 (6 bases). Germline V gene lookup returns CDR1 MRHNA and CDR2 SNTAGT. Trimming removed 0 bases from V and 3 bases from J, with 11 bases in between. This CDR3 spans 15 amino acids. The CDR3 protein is CASSDSGAGHYGYTF. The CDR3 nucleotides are TGTGCCAGCAGTGACTCGGGGGCCGGGCACTATGGCTACACCTTC.